This note documents a single T cell receptor beta chain sequence. Its specificity is not known. V was clipped by 3 bases and J by 3 bases, with 9 bases between them. The CDR3 is made up of 14 amino acids. An oligonucleotide containing a UMI was ligated to the 3' end of TCR cDNA. RNA was extracted from approximately 2.4 ml of whole blood of healthy adults. Reverse transcription used DNase-treated unsorted total RNA, aiming for roughly 1 to 1000 ng. The SP2 primer and nested alpha and beta constant region primers amplified ligated cDNA in four rounds. Reverse transcription of blood and skin TCR RNA was primed at alpha and beta constant regions. TCRdb used MiXCR to reprocess the 5' RACE reads, holding one entry per CDR3 protein. The repertoire holds about 62,000 distinct CDR3 sequences, with less than 10% as singletons. This sample was taken from a study of naive and memory T cell subsets. General study findings and limits: The RNA method is potentially sensitive to activation and differentiation changes.

This TCR came from a female donor in good health. The chain couples TRBV12-3 or TRBV12-4 to TRBJ1-5; the D gene is possibly TRBD1 (6 bases). CDR3 protein: CASSLGASNQPQHF. In nucleotides, the CDR3 is TGTGCCAGCAGTTTGGGGGCTTCCAATCAGCCCCAGCATTTT.